What follows is one T cell receptor (beta chain) and its context. Its matching antigen is unknown. This sample is part of a study of shared clonotypes between healthy human individuals. Looking at the study overall: Plates per donor: three CD4 naive, three CD4 memory, two CD8 naive, one CD8 memory.

The method was immunoSEQ multiplex PCR; TCRdb's version includes in-frame clones alone and lacks a portion of them. The data contain millions of clones, approximately 94% of them singletons. Naive CD8 cells comprised CD45RO-negative, CCR7-positively selected cells, excluding terminally differentiated effector memory CD45RA+ cells. Study-level findings and limits: Rarefaction showed sorted-subset sequencing was incomplete despite large depth. Clonotypes shared by all four donors outscored non-shared clonotypes in generation probability.

Germline loops: CDR1 SGHAT, CDR2 FQNNGV. The CDR3 extends over 17 amino acids. Trimming removed 0 bases at V and 0 bases at J, with 13 bases between. Sequenced: naive CD8+ T cells sorted from blood. The TCR sequence derives from a man between 18 and 35 years old in good health. V is TRBV11-2 and J is TRBJ2-3; D gene ambiguous. CDR3 protein: CASSLEGAAESTDTQYF. DNA of the CDR3: TGTGCCAGCAGCTTAGAGGGCGCGGCAGAAAGCACAGATACGCAGTATTTT.